These 29 T cell receptor beta chains share one sample of origin, sequenced in a study of vaccination and CD4 T cells after COVID-19. Their antigens are not known. The Oncomine TCR Beta short-read assay was applied to DNA of cultured CD4+ T cells. Genomic DNA was isolated from CD4+ T cells that had been cultured. TCRdb passed the PCR reads through MiXCR, listing each CDR3 protein once. Among 11,000 or so distinct CDR3 sequences listed, roughly 43% were seen once. Treatment meaning: approximately 11-day PBMC culture with coronavirus spike peptide pools or control peptides (ViraFEST assay). Pre-COVID-19 pandemic sampling (2011-2018) yielded the unexposed donor's CD4+ T cells. The sample taken for sequencing was CD4+ T cells from blood, cultured in vitro. The source of these receptors is a human donor in good health.

The chain links TRBV28 to TRBJ1-1; D not certain. The ends were cut back, 3 bases at V and 7 bases at J, with 12 bases in the middle. Germline CDR1 reads MDHEN; CDR2 reads SYDVKM. The CDR3 totals 13 residues. The CDR3 bases are TGTGCCAGCAGTTTCCCTGCAGGAATTGAAGCTTTCTTT. This codes for CASSFPAGIEAFF.

The V call is TRBV24-1, the J call TRBJ1-5; weak D call: TRBD1 (5 bases). The germline V gene encodes CDR1 KGHDR and CDR2 SFDVKD. This CDR3 has 16 amino acids. Trimming shortened V by 2 bases and J by 6 bases, and 16 bases separated the two germline ends. The CDR3 spells CATSDSSGIWGQPQHF. The CDR3 region has the DNA TGTGCCACCAGTGATTCCTCAGGGATCTGGGGTCAGCCCCAGCATTTT.

This chain connects TRBV20-1 to TRBJ2-1; tentatively, D is TRBD2 (5 bases). With 0 bases removed from V and 4 bases from J, the gap between germline ends came to 13 bases. CDR3 length equals 15 residues. Germline CDR1 DFQATT, CDR2 SNEGSKA (reference sequence). For the CDR3, the DNA is TGCAGTGCTAGAGATCCCAGCGGACCGTACAATGAGCAGTTCTTC. Translation: CSARDPSGPYNEQFF.

V gene TRBV27 combines with J gene TRBJ2-3, with D perhaps TRBD2 (5 bases). CDR1 and CDR2 from the germline V gene are MNHEY and SMNVEV (reference sequence). V was shortened by 8 bases and J by 6 bases, with 18 bases between the two germline ends. The CDR3 extends over 14 amino acids. The CDR3 sequence is CASSPRRLADTQYF. CDR3 DNA: TGTGCCAGCTCCCCGCGGCGATTAGCGGATACGCAGTATTTT.

The chain employs TRBV20-1 and TRBJ2-7; 11 bases line up with TRBD2. CDR3 length: 16 residues. Trimming at V came to 1 base and at J to 7 bases, leaving 12 bases not matched to a gene. Germline V gene data show CDR1 as DFQATT and CDR2 as SNEGSKA (reference sequence). The CDR3 DNA is TGCAGTGCTAGAGGGGCTAGTAGCGGGAGGGTTTATGAGCAGTACTTC. It yields the protein CSARGASSGRVYEQYF.

Only a few counts were recorded for this clonotype. This chain joins TRBV20-1 and TRBJ2-7; 7 bases align to TRBD2. V lost 3 bases, J lost 7 bases, and 9 bases stayed unmatched. Germline-derived CDR1 and CDR2 are DFQATT and SNEGSKA (reference sequence). CDR3 size: 13 residues. CDR3 protein: CSARPRDYTEQYF. The CDR3, as DNA: TGCAGTGCTAGGCCTCGGGACTATACAGAGCAGTACTTC.

This chain joins TRBV20-1 and TRBJ1-1; D ambiguous. The CDR3 spans 15 residues. Germline-derived CDR1 and CDR2 are DFQATT and SNEGSKA (reference sequence). With 3 bases removed from V and 0 bases from J, the gap between germline ends came to 14 bases. The CDR3 nucleotides read TGCAGTGCTAGCCCCTTAGGCGCCGTGAACACTGAAGCTTTCTTT. It yields the protein CSASPLGAVNTEAFF.

The chain couples TRBV19 to TRBJ2-2, with 12 bases lining up with TRBD1. Germline values: CDR1 LNHDA, CDR2 SQIVND (reference sequence). J gave up 6 bases and V 6 bases, and 5 bases lay outside the gene matches. The CDR3 length is 15 residues. DNA of the CDR3: TGTGCCAGTAGAGGGACAGGGGGCAGGGCCGGGGAGCTGTTTTTT. It codes for CASRGTGGRAGELFF.

This clonotype came up a few times. The chain recombines TRBV7-9 with TRBJ1-1, with D maybe TRBD1 (6 bases). CDR1 and CDR2 from the germline V gene are SEHNR and FQNEAQ (reference sequence). This CDR3 is built from 15 residues. V lost 4 bases, J lost 1 base, and 13 bases lay in between. In DNA, the CDR3 is TGTGCCAGCAGCTCCTGGACAGATTCGAACACTGAAGCTTTCTTT. Its protein product is CASSSWTDSNTEAFF. Complete variable domain (other parts from reference TRBV7-9 and TRBJ1-1): DTGVSQNPRHKITKRGQNVTFRCDPISEHNRLYWYRQTLGQGPEFLTYFQNEAQLEKSRLLSDRFSAERPKGSFSTLEIQRTEQGDSAMYLCASSSWTDSNTEAFFGQGTRLTVV.

V usage is TRBV10-3 and J usage is TRBJ2-3; D remains ambiguous. Germline-derived CDR1 and CDR2 are ENHRY and SYGVKD. V shed 6 bases and J shed 0 bases, with 4 bases lying between them. The CDR3 length is 12 residues. The CDR3 coding sequence is TGTGCCATCAGGAGTAGCACAGATACGCAGTATTTT. Amino acids: CAIRSSTDTQYF.

The V and J genes are TRBV6-1 and TRBJ2-3; D is possibly TRBD1 or TRBD2 (6 bases each). The CDR3 spans 17 residues. V was cut by 6 bases and J by 1 base, with 20 bases left in between. Germline assignment: CDR1 MNHNS and CDR2 SASEGT. CDR3 sequence (DNA): TGTGCCAGCAGGACGTATGCAGGGGAGGAGGGCACAGATACGCAGTATTTT. Encoded protein: CASRTYAGEEGTDTQYF.

This clonotype was recorded a few times. This chain uses TRBV28 with TRBJ2-4, with a possible D match to TRBD1 (6 bases). This CDR3 is built from 15 residues. V was pared by 5 bases and J by 4 bases, with 15 bases between. The germline gives CDR1 MDHEN, CDR2 SYDVKM. The DNA for the CDR3 is TGTGCCAGCAGTCCGCTACAGGGCCAGAAAAACATTCAGTACTTC. Its protein product is CASSPLQGQKNIQYF. Full variable domain (remainder filled in from reference TRBV28 and TRBJ2-4): DVKVTQSSRYLVKRTGEKVFLECVQDMDHENMFWYRQDPGLGLRLIYFSYDVKMKEKGDIPEGYSVSREKKERFSLILESASTNQTSMYLCASSPLQGQKNIQYFGAGTRLSVL.

This sequence joins TRBV30 and TRBJ2-3; 9 bases match TRBD1. In germline, CDR1 is GTSNPN, CDR2 SVGIG (reference sequence). The CDR3 runs to 11 residues. V lost 3 bases, J lost 11 bases, and 3 bases stayed unmatched. CDR3 in amino acids: CAWSRQGGQYF. CDR3 DNA sequence: TGTGCCTGGAGCAGACAGGGGGGGCAGTATTTT.

This clonotype has just a few counts. CDR3 sequence reads: CSARPGQGVAGELFF. CDR3 nucleotides: TGCAGTGCTAGACCCGGACAGGGTGTAGCGGGGGAGCTGTTTTTT. The chain joins TRBV20-1 to TRBJ2-2; 8 positions agree with TRBD1. This CDR3 spans 15 amino acids. The V segment lost 2 bases and the J segment 8 bases; nucleotides outside the gene matches: 10. Germline lookup yields CDR1 DFQATT and CDR2 SNEGSKA (reference sequence).

The chain employs TRBV20-1 and TRBJ2-7; maybe TRBD2 (6 bases). The CDR3 loop spans 14 amino acids. CDR1 DFQATT and CDR2 SNEGSKA come from the germline V gene (reference sequence). The ends were cut back, 3 bases at V and 0 bases at J, with 12 bases in the middle. In DNA form, the CDR3 reads TGCAGTGCTAGCGGCGGGGCTCCCTCCTACGAGCAGTACTTC. It encodes CSASGGAPSYEQYF.

This clonotype was counted a few times. This chain links TRBV29-1 with TRBJ2-7; 12 bases fit TRBD2. The CDR3 consists of 14 residues. Germline assignment: CDR1 SQVTM and CDR2 ANQGSEA. Here the CDR3 DNA reads TGCAGTGGAGGTACTAGCGGGAGGTCCTACGAGCAGTACTTC. The encoded protein is CSGGTSGRSYEQYF.

CDR3 sequence reads: CASSLSRPGDPYEQYF. The CDR3 DNA is TGTGCCAGCAGCTTATCCCGGCCAGGGGACCCCTACGAGCAGTACTTC. The chain couples TRBV7-3 to TRBJ2-7, with a possible D match to TRBD1 (6 bases). The CDR3 runs 16 residues. The V end lost 2 bases, the J end lost 2 bases, and 16 bases lay between the germline ends. Germline CDR1 SGHTA, CDR2 FQGTGA.

The chain combines TRBV19 with TRBJ2-3; 7 positions match TRBD2. The CDR3 is 13 residues long. Germline V gene lookup returns CDR1 LNHDA and CDR2 SQIVND (reference sequence). The ends lost 1 base at V and 6 bases at J; junction bases unmatched: 1. The CDR3 here is CASSIAGRDTQYF. In DNA form, the CDR3 reads TGTGCCAGTAGTATAGCCGGGAGGGATACGCAGTATTTT. The entire variable domain, with the rest obtained from reference TRBV19 and TRBJ2-3, is as follows: DGGITQSPKYLFRKEGQNVTLSCEQNLNHDAMYWYRQDPGQGLRLIYYSQIVNDFQKGDIAEGYSVSREKKESFPLTVTSAQKNPTAFYLCASSIAGRDTQYFGPGTRLTVL.

This clonotype was counted a few times. The chain has TRBV27 and TRBJ2-4; TRBD2 might be the D (6 bases). CDR1 and CDR2 from the germline V gene are MNHEY and SMNVEV (reference sequence). The CDR3 is made up of 14 amino acids. As DNA, the CDR3 is TGTGGTACCCGGAGGGCGGGGGCCAAAAACATTCAGTACTTC. Translated, it gives CGTRRAGAKNIQYF.

The chain is built from TRBV5-1 and TRBJ1-4; a weak D match, TRBD1 (5 bases). The ends were cut back, 6 bases at V and 5 bases at J, with 17 bases in the middle. The germline gives CDR1 SGHRS, CDR2 YFSETQ. The CDR3 length is 15 residues. The CDR3 here is CASNNQGTENEKLFF. In DNA, the CDR3 is TGCGCCAGCAACAACCAAGGGACGGAGAATGAAAAACTGTTTTTT.

This rearrangement joins TRBV11-2 to TRBJ1-1; the D gene is possibly TRBD1 (5 bases). Between the trimmed V and J ends, which lost 5 bases and 1 base, there was a span of 20 bases. The CDR3 covers 17 residues. Germline V gene sequence: CDR1 SGHAT, CDR2 FQNNGV. CDR3 region: CASSDRQPSDTNTEAFF. The CDR3 DNA reads TGTGCCAGCAGCGATAGACAGCCTTCCGACACGAACACTGAAGCTTTCTTT.

This clonotype was observed a handful of times. The chain is built from TRBV30 and TRBJ2-7; possibly TRBD1 for D (7 bases). CDR1 is GTSNPN, CDR2 SVGIG, per germline (reference sequence). This CDR3 has 12 amino acids. Trimming left V 7 bases short and J 2 bases short, with 12 bases between. CDR3 sequence reads: CASGGLAYEQYF. The CDR3 DNA is TGTGCCTCAGGGGGACTCGCCTACGAGCAGTACTTC.

This clonotype was observed a handful of times. This chain uses TRBV6-1 with TRBJ1-1, with TRBD1 matching 9 bases. The CDR3 consists of 15 residues. Germline loops: CDR1 MNHNS, CDR2 SASEGT. V was clipped by 4 bases and J by 2 bases; unmatched bases: 5. The chain's CDR3 is CASSALTGGNTEAFF. The CDR3 bases are TGTGCCAGCAGTGCCTTGACAGGGGGTAACACTGAAGCTTTCTTT.

The V gene is TRBV7-8, the J gene TRBJ2-5; 7 positions agree with TRBD1. Germline loops: CDR1 SGHVS, CDR2 FQNEAQ. The CDR3 totals 18 residues. The V segment lost 1 base and the J segment 2 bases; nucleotides outside the gene matches: 13. The CDR3 here is CASSLGRGRQGQQETQYF. For the CDR3, the DNA is TGTGCCAGCAGCTTAGGTCGGGGTAGACAGGGTCAACAAGAGACCCAGTACTTC.

This clonotype showed up just a few times. The V gene is TRBV6-1, the J gene TRBJ1-2; TRBD1 is a possible D gene (6 bases). CDR3 length: 13 residues. The V and J ends lost 4 bases and 6 bases respectively, with 12 bases between them. Germline V CDR1 and CDR2: MNHNS, SASEGT. CDR3 bases: TGTGCCAGCAGTGGGACAGCTGCCCATGGCTACACCTTC. This translates into CASSGTAAHGYTF.

The chain carries TRBV19 and TRBJ2-1; tentatively, D is TRBD2 (7 bases). The CDR3 spans 14 residues. CDR1 and CDR2 (germline): LNHDA, SQIVND (reference sequence). The V gene lost 7 bases and the J gene lost 7 bases, with 17 bases spanning the gap. CDR3 residues: CASTRGGSSNEQFF. The CDR3 region has the DNA TGTGCCAGTACCAGGGGCGGGAGTAGTAATGAGCAGTTCTTC.

V gene TRBV14 combines with J gene TRBJ2-5; D unresolved. The germline V and J ends were trimmed by 3 bases and 5 bases, with 4 bases remaining between them. The germline CDR1 and CDR2 sequences are SGHDN and FVKESK. This CDR3 is built from 11 residues. CDR3 in DNA: TGTGCCAGCAGCCAGATTGAGACCCAGTACTTC. This gives the protein CASSQIETQYF.

This clonotype was counted a few times. J is TRBJ1-2 and V is TRBV7-2; D is perhaps TRBD1 (6 bases). V lost 4 bases and J lost 3, with 9 bases in between. This CDR3 region has 13 residues. Per the germline V gene, CDR1 is SGHTA and CDR2 is FQGNSA. The CDR3 here is CASSSRGHYGYTF. In nucleotides, the CDR3 is TGTGCCAGCAGCTCCAGGGGCCACTATGGCTACACCTTC.

This sequence joins TRBV7-2 and TRBJ2-1, with TRBD1 identical over 8 bases. CDR3 length: 15 amino acids. In germline, CDR1 is SGHTA, CDR2 FQGNSA. V dropped 5 bases and J dropped 0; count of bases not matched to a gene: 3. The CDR3 loop reads CASSTQGGSYNEQFF. CDR3 coding DNA: TGTGCCAGCAGCACACAGGGGGGCTCCTACAATGAGCAGTTCTTC.